This is a list of T cell receptor beta chains from one sample in a study of CD8 T cells in ankylosing spondylitis. TCRdb re-called the 5' RACE reads with MiXCR, one entry per CDR3 protein. The table has under 200,000 distinct CDR3 sequences, 9.5% to 10% seen once. Sequenced sample: blood, either unsorted or a sorted T cell fraction (not recorded which). Receptors were obtained from a female donor with ankylosing spondylitis or in good health (not recorded which). Each CDR3 is given with its conserved first and last residue. D genes are given only for firm matches. Where a row states a size, it is once, few, many or the class of an expanded clone; other rows omit it.

v_call	clone_size	cdr3_length	j_call	d_call	cdr3_nt	cdr3_aa
TRBV19	few	10	TRBJ2-1	TRBD2	TGTGCCAGCCCGGGGGGTGAGCAGTTCTTC	CASPGGEQFF
TRBV10-3	few	14	TRBJ2-3	TRBD2	TGTGCCATAGGGACTAGCGGGAGCACAGATACGCAGTATTTT	CAIGTSGSTDTQYF
TRBV7-6	few	16	TRBJ1-1	-	TGTGCCAGCAGCGTCCTAGGGGATGGTAGGAACACTGAAGCTTTCTTT	CASSVLGDGRNTEAFF
TRBV6-2/TRBV6-3	-	15	TRBJ2-7	-	TGTGCCAGCAGTTACTCGCCCGAGACTCAATACGAGCAGTACTTC	CASSYSPETQYEQYF
TRBV28	-	15	TRBJ2-1	TRBD1	TGTGCCAGTACTGAACCGGGACAGGGGGCTCATGAGCAGTTCTTC	CASTEPGQGAHEQFF
TRBV10-2	few	13	TRBJ2-3	-	TGCGCCTCACGAGCGAAGGGGGAGGATACGCAGTATTTT	CASRAKGEDTQYF
TRBV20-1	many	14	TRBJ2-5	TRBD2	TGCAGTGCTAGTGCGGGGGTCACACAAGAGACCCAGTACTTC	CSASAGVTQETQYF
TRBV28	few	13	TRBJ2-2	-	TGTGCCAGCAGTTTATTGGGGGCCGGGGAGCTGTTTTTT	CASSLLGAGELFF
TRBV6-2/TRBV6-3	-	13	TRBJ2-1	TRBD2	TGTGCCAGCAGTTCTGTCGAGCGGGAGACAGAGTTCTTC	CASSSVERETEFF
TRBV7-9	many	15	TRBJ1-2	TRBD1	TGTGCCAGCAGCTCCGACAGGGGCTCGGGCTATGGCTACACCTTC	CASSSDRGSGYGYTF